These 4 T cell receptor beta chains originate from one sample sequenced in a study of tumor-infiltrating lymphocytes in primary liver carcinoma. Total RNA and DNA came together from about 21-30 mg of bulk tissue without cell sorting. From roughly 500 ng total RNA, TCR beta cDNA was generated with a primer in the constant region. TCR beta libraries came from three nested multiplex PCR rounds using slightly modified ARM-PCR. Two initial PCR rounds of roughly 10 cycles each paired TRBV1-TRBV30 forward primers with a C-beta reverse primer. TCRdb called the multiplex PCR reads again in MiXCR, with one record for every CDR3 protein. The data show approximately 54,000 distinct CDR3 sequences, about 80% seen once. What was sequenced was liver tumor tissue from sampling region 2. Subset described: tumor region T2, inferior pole. These receptors originate from a man in his forties or fifties with primary liver carcinoma and hepatitis B virus infection.

A few counts support this clonotype. The junction does not match germline at one end; this may be a read error. The chain employs TRBV7-8 and TRBJ2-3; D is unclear. CDR3 length: 14 amino acids. The V gene's germline CDR1 is SGHVS and CDR2 FQNEAQ. This CDR3 is CASSAVPSTDAQYF. CDR3 in DNA: TGTGCCAGCAGCGCAGTACCAAGCACAGATGCGCAGTATTTT. Looking up the rest from reference TRBV7-8 and TRBJ2-3 gives the full variable domain: GAGVSQSPRYKVAKRGQDVALRCDPISGHVSLFWYQQALGQGPEFLTYFQNEAQLDKSGLPSDRFFAERPEGSVSTLKIQRTQQEDSAVYLCASSAVPSTDAQYFGPGTRLTVL.

As regards this clonotype: One end of the junction does not line up with germline, which may come from a read error. This chain connects TRBV10-2 to TRBJ1-5; D is uncertain. The CDR3 runs to 14 residues. Germline CDR1 is WSHSY and CDR2 is SAAADI. CDR3 DNA: TGCGCCGGCAGTGAGCCCGACTCTGGTCAGCCCCAGCATTTT. It codes for CAGSEPDSGQPQHF.

As regards this clonotype: One junction end disagrees with the germline gene, perhaps due to a read error. The V gene is TRBV10-3, the J gene TRBJ2-3; TRBD1 aligns across 11 bases. This CDR3 spans 15 amino acids. The germline V gene has CDR1 ENHRY and CDR2 SYGVKD. In DNA, the CDR3 is TGTGCCATCAGCTCAGGACAGGGGGCTAAAGATATGCAGTATTTT. This encodes CAISSGQGAKDMQYF.

As to this clonotype: One end of the junction fails to match germline, which may point to a read error. V gene TRBV2 combines with J gene TRBJ2-6; no clear D. The CDR3 runs 14 residues. Germline lookup yields CDR1 SNHLY and CDR2 FYNNEI. CDR3 sequence: CTSSDISGPNVLTF. CDR3 bases: TGTACCAGCAGTGACATCTCTGGGCCCAACGTCCTGACTTTC.